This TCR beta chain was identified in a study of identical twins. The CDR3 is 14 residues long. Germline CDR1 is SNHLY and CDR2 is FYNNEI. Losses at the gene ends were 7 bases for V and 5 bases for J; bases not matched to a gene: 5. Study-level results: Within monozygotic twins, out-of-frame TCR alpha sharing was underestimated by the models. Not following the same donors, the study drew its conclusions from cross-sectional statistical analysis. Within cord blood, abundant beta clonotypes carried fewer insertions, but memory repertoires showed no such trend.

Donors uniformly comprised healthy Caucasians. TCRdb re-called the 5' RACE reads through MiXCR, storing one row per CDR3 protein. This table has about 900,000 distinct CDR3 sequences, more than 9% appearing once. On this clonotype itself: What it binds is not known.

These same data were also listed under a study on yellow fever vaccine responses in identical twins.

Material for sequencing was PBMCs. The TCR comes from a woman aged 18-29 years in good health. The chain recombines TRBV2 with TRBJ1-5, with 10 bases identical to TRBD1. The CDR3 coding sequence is TGTGCCAGCAACGGACAGGGGGTGTATCAGCCCCAGCATTTT. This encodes CASNGQGVYQPQHF.